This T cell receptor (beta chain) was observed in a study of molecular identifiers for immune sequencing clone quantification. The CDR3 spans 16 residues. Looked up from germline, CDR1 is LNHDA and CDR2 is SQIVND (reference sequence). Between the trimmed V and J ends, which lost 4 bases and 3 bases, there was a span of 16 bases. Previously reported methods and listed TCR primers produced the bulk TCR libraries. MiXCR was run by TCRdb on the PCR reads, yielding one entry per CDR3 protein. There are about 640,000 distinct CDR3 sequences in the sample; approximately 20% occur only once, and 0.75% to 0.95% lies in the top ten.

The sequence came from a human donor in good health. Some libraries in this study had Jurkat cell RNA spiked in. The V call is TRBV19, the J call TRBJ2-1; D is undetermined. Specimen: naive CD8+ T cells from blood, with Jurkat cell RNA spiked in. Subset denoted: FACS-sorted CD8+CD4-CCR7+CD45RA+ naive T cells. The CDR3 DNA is TGTGCCAGTAGTACCCCCCCCGGAGTAGGCTACAATGAGCAGTTCTTC. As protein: CASSTPPGVGYNEQFF. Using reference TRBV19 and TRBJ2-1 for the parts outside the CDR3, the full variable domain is DGGITQSPKYLFRKEGQNVTLSCEQNLNHDAMYWYRQDPGQGLRLIYYSQIVNDFQKGDIAEGYSVSREKKESFPLTVTSAQKNPTAFYLCASSTPPGVGYNEQFFGPGTRLTVL.